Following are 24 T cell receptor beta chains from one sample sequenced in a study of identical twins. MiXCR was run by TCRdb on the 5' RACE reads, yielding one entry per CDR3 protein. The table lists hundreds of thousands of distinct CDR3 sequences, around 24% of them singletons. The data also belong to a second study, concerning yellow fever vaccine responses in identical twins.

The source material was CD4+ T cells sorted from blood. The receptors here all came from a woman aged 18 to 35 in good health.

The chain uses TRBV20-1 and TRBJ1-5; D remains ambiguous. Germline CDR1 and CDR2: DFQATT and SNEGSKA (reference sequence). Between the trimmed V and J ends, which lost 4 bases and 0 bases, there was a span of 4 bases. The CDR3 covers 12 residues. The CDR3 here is CSATHSNQPQHF. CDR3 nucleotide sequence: TGCAGTGCTACCCATAGCAATCAGCCCCAGCATTTT.

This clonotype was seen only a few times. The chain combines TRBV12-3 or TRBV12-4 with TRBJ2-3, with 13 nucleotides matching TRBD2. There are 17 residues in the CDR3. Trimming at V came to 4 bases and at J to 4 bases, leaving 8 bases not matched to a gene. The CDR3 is CASSSWTSGSLSDTQYF. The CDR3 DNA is TGTGCCAGCAGTTCCTGGACTAGCGGGAGTTTGTCAGATACGCAGTATTTT.

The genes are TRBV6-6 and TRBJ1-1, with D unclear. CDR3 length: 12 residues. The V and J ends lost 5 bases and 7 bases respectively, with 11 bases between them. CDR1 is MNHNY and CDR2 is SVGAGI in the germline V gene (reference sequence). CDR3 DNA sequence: TGTGCCAGCAGTCCCCCAAGTATTGAAGCTTTCTTT. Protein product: CASSPPSIEAFF.

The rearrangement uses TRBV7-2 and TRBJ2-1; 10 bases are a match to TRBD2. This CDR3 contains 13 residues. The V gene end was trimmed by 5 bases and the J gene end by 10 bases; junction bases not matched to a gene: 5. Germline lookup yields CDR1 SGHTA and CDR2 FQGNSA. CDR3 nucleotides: TGTGCCAGCAGCAAAAATAGCGGGAGGGAGCAGTTCTTC. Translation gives CASSKNSGREQFF.

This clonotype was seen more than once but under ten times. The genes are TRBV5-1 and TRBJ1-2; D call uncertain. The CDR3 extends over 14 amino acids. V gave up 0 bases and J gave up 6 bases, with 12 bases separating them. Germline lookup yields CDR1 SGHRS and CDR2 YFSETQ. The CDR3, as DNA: TGCGCCAGCAGCTTGGGCTCGTCGCCCAATGGCTACACCTTC. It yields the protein CASSLGSSPNGYTF.

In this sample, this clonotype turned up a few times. CDR3 sequence: CATSRRQGEGEKLFF. CDR3 DNA: TGTGCCACCAGCCGCAGACAGGGGGAGGGTGAAAAACTGTTTTTT. The V call is TRBV15, the J call TRBJ1-4; 9 bases are shared with TRBD1. This CDR3 contains 15 residues. The V gene's germline CDR1 is LNHNV and CDR2 YYDKDF (reference sequence). Trimming at V came to 5 bases and at J to 7 bases, leaving 8 bases not matched to a gene.

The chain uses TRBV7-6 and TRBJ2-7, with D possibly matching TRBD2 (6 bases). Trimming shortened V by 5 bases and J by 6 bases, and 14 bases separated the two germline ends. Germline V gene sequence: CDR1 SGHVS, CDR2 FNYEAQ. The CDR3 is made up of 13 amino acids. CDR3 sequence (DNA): TGTGCCAGCAGCACCCCGGGAGCCTCCGAGCAGTACTTC. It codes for CASSTPGASEQYF.

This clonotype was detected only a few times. The CDR3: CASSPGLTNTQYF. The CDR3 region has the DNA TGTGCCAGCAGCCCTGGCCTAACGAATACGCAGTATTTT. V gene TRBV7-2 combines with J gene TRBJ2-3; no definite D call. CDR3 length equals 13 residues. Trimming cost V 5 bases and J 7 bases, with 13 bases left between them. Germline V lookup: CDR1 SGHTA, CDR2 FQGNSA.

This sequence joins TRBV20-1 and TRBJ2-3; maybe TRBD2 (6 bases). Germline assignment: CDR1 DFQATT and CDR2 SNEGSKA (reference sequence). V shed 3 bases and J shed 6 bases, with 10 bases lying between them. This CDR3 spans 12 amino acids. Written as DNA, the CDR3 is TGCAGTGCTAGCGGCCTAGCGGATACGCAGTATTTT. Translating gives CSASGLADTQYF.

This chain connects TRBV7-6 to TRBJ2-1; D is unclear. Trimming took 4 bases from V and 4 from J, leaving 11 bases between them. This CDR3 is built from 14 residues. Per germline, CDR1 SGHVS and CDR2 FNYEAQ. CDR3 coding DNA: TGTGCCAGCAGCTCAAATTCTAGGTACAATGAGCAGTTCTTC. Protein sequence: CASSSNSRYNEQFF.

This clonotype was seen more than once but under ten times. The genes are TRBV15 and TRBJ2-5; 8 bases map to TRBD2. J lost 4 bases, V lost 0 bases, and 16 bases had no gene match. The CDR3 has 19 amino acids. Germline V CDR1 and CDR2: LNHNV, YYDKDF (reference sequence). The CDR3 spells CATSRERAGGPLLGETQYF. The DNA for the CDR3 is TGTGCCACCAGCAGAGAGAGGGCGGGGGGACCTCTGCTCGGAGAGACCCAGTACTTC.

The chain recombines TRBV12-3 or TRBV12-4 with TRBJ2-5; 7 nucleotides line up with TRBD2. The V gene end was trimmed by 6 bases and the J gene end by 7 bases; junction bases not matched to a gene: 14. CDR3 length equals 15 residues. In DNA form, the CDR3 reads TGTGCCAGCAGCGTAAACGGGGGGATGATTGGGACCCAGTACTTC. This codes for CASSVNGGMIGTQYF.

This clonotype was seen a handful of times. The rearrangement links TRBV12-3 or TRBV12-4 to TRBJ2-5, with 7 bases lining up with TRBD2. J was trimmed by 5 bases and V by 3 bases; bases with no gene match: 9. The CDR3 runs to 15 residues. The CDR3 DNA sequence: TGTGCCAGCAGTTTTGAGGCGGGAGTGGGGGAGACCCAGTACTTC. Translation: CASSFEAGVGETQYF.

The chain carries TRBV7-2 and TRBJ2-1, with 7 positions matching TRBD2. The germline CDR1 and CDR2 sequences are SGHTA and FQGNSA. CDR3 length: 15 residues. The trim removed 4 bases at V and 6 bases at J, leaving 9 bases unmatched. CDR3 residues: CASSSLRLASNEQFF. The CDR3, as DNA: TGTGCCAGCAGCTCGCTGAGACTAGCCAGCAATGAGCAGTTCTTC.

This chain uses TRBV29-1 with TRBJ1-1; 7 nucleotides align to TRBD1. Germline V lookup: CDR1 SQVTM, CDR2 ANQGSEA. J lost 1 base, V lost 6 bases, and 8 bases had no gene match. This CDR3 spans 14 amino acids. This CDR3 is CSVRRDRANTEAFF. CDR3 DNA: TGCAGCGTGCGCCGAGACAGGGCGAACACTGAAGCTTTCTTT.

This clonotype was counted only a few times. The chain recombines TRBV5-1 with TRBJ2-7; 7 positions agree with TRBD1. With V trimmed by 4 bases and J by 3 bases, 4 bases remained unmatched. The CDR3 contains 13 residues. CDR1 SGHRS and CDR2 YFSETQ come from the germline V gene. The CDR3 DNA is TGCGCCAGCAGCACAGGGGAGAGCTACGAGCAGTACTTC. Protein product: CASSTGESYEQYF.

CDR3 nucleotides: TGTGCCAGCAGTCCAAGGACTAGCGGGAGTGCAGATACGCAGTATTTT. Encoded protein: CASSPRTSGSADTQYF. The chain combines TRBV12-3 or TRBV12-4 with TRBJ2-3, with TRBD2 identical over 13 bases. The CDR3 contains 16 residues. V lost 5 bases to trimming and J lost 4 bases; unmatched junction nucleotides: 6.

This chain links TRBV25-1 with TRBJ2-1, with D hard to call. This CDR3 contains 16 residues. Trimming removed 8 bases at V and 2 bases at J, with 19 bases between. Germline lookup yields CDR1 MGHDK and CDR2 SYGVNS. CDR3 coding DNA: TGTGCCAGCTCAAACAGTCGTCTCCTGGCCTACAATGAGCAGTTCTTC. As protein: CASSNSRLLAYNEQFF.

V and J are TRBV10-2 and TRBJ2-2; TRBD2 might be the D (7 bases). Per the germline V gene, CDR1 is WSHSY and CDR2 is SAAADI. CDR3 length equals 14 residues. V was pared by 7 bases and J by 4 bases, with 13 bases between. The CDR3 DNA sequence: TGCGCCAGCAAGGGAGGGGGATCCACCGGGGAGCTGTTTTTT. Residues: CASKGGGSTGELFF.

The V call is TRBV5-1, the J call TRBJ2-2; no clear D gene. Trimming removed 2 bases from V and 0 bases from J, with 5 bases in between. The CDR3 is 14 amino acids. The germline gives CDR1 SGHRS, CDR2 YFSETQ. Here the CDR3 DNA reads TGCGCCAGCAGCTTTTTGCCGAACACCGGGGAGCTGTTTTTT. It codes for CASSFLPNTGELFF. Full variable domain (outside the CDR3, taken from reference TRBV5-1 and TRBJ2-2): KAGVTQTPRYLIKTRGQQVTLSCSPISGHRSVSWYQQTPGQGLQFLFEYFSETQRNKGNFPGRFSGRQFSNSRSEMNVSTLELGDSALYLCASSFLPNTGELFFGEGSRLTVL.

The CDR3 DNA reads as TGTGCCAGCAGCCAACTGGCTAGGGCAGATACGCAGTATTTT. Its protein is CASSQLARADTQYF. V is TRBV28 and J is TRBJ2-3; the D is unclear. This CDR3 contains 14 residues. Trimming stripped 6 bases from V and 4 bases from J, with 14 bases between. Looked up from germline, CDR1 is MDHEN and CDR2 is SYDVKM. Looking up the rest from reference TRBV28 and TRBJ2-3 gives the full variable domain: DVKVTQSSRYLVKRTGEKVFLECVQDMDHENMFWYRQDPGLGLRLIYFSYDVKMKEKGDIPEGYSVSREKKERFSLILESASTNQTSMYLCASSQLARADTQYFGPGTRLTVL.

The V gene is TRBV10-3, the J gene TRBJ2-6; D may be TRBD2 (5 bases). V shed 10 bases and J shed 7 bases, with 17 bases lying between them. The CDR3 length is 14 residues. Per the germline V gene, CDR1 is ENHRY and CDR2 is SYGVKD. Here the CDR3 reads CATSDRELANVLTF. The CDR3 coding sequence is TGTGCCACCTCGGACCGGGAATTAGCCAACGTCCTGACTTTC.

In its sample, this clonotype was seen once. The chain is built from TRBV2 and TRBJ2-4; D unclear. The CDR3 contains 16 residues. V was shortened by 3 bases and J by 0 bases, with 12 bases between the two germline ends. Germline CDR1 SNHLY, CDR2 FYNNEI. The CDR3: CASSDPLWIAKNIQYF. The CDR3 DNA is TGTGCCAGCAGTGACCCTTTGTGGATAGCCAAAAACATTCAGTACTTC.

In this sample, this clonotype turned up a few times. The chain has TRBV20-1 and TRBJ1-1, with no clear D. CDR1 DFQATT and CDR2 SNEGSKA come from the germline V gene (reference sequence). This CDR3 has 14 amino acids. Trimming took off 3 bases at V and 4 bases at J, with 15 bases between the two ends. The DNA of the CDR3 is TGCAGTGCTAGGTCAGGAGGGATCAGCACTGAAGCTTTCTTT. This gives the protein CSARSGGISTEAFF.